This T cell receptor beta chain was documented in a study of OX40 agonist ivuxolimab in advanced cancers. Study overall: In this cohort, patients received ivuxolimab, an agonistic anti-OX40 (CD134) antibody. Patients undergoing dose escalation presented with hepatocellular carcinoma, melanoma, renal cell or head and neck cancer. Among those enrolled, mean age was roughly 55 years (range 23 to 79) and about 82% were male.

Germline CDR1 and CDR2: SEHNR and FQNEAQ (reference sequence). V dropped 5 bases and J dropped 1; count of bases not matched to a gene: 10. The CDR3 is 16 amino acids. Clones were sequenced by immunoSEQ multiplex PCR, and TCRdb holds only the in-frame ones, with some missing. The table lists 9,500 to 12,000 clones, roughly 80% of them singletons, with just under 9.5% in the top ten. The starting material was CD4+ or CD8+ T cells sorted from blood, obtained in a trial of the OX40 agonist ivuxolimab. The V call is TRBV7-9, the J call TRBJ1-1, with 7 nucleotides matching TRBD1. The clonotype was recovered from an adult with an advanced solid tumor such as melanoma, head and neck, liver or kidney cancer. Here the CDR3 reads CASSPPTGTRNTEAFF. Here the CDR3 DNA reads TGTGCCAGCAGCCCCCCGACAGGGACAAGGAACACTGAAGCTTTCTTT.